These 23 T cell receptor beta chains originate from one sample sequenced in a study of T-cell reconstitution after alpha-beta-depleted transplantation in children (dated by TCRdb to the mid-2010s). To prepare the library, PCR was applied. For sequencing, an Illumina HiSeq 2500 was employed. To normalize quantification of the TCRbeta repertoire, the TCR libraries were built with molecular barcoding that relied on unique molecular identifiers. Starting from the raw public reads, TCRdb applied fastp trimming at Q25, assembled clones with MiXCR and retained in-frame beta chains. Records with the same CDR3 protein are collapsed into one entry carrying the most frequent genes and DNA. The sample contains 10,000 or so distinct CDR3 sequences, about 15% of them found a single time. The ten largest clones represent 53% of the sample. Read against the paper, the sample's time point label means: day 60 (about 2 months) after transplantation. This specimen's treatment or condition label, interpreted: allogeneic hematopoietic cell transplantation with graft depleted of TCRalphabeta T cells and CD19 B cells.

The sample in question was PBMCs, mostly from graft donor cells, obtained 60 days after TCRalphabeta/CD19-depleted stem cell transplant. These receptor sequences come from a male patient under 18 who had a stem cell transplant for acute lymphoblastic leukemia, so the T cells may come from the graft donor.

This clonotype came up many times. The gene calls are TRBV5-1 and TRBJ2-7, with D possibly TRBD2 on 6 matching bases. The CDR3 is 16 amino acids. CDR1 and CDR2 (germline): SGHRS, YFSETQ. V was clipped by 2 bases and J by 4 bases, with 19 bases between them. In DNA form, the CDR3 reads TGCGCCAGCAGCTTTTGGACTAACCCTAAAGGTTACGAGCAGTACTTC. This codes for CASSFWTNPKGYEQYF.

In this sample, this clonotype turned up many times. This chain connects TRBV5-1 to TRBJ2-7, with TRBD2 identical over 8 bases. Germline V lookup: CDR1 SGHRS, CDR2 YFSETQ. This CDR3 region has 14 residues. The V gene end was trimmed by 5 bases and the J gene end by 4 bases; junction bases not matched to a gene: 8. CDR3 DNA sequence: TGCGCCAGCAGATTAGGGGCTAGCGGGTACGAGCAGTACTTC. This gives the protein CASRLGASGYEQYF.

About this clonotype itself: One end of the junction fails to match germline, which may point to a read error. This CDR3 is CASRLYTTSGNTIYF. CDR3 DNA: TGTGCCAGCAGACTCTATACGACATCTGGAAACACCATCTATTTT. This sequence joins TRBV4-2 and TRBJ1-3; no reliable D call. Germline V gene data show CDR1 as LGHNA and CDR2 as YNFKEQ. This CDR3 region has 15 residues.

The sample holds many counts of this clonotype. The gene calls are TRBV19 and TRBJ1-2, with 9 bases fitting TRBD1. The V gene end was trimmed by 10 bases and the J gene end by 8 bases; junction bases not matched to a gene: 8. Germline-derived CDR1 and CDR2 are LNHDA and SQIVND (reference sequence). The CDR3 contains 12 residues. The CDR3 nucleotides read TGTGCCACAACAGGGGGCTCGACCGGCTACACCTTC. Amino acids: CATTGGSTGYTF.

This clonotype came up many times. The chain links TRBV5-1 to TRBJ1-2, with unresolved D. Trimming took 0 bases from V and 1 from J, leaving 13 bases between them. Germline CDR1 reads SGHRS; CDR2 reads YFSETQ. This CDR3 spans 16 amino acids. CDR3 nucleotides: TGCGCCAGCAGCTTGGCACTACCGGGCTTTAACTATGGCTACACCTTC. Its protein is CASSLALPGFNYGYTF. Complete variable domain (other parts from reference TRBV5-1 and TRBJ1-2): KAGVTQTPRYLIKTRGQQVTLSCSPISGHRSVSWYQQTPGQGLQFLFEYFSETQRNKGNFPGRFSGRQFSNSRSEMNVSTLELGDSALYLCASSLALPGFNYGYTFGSGTRLTVV.

A single count supports this clonotype. This chain uses TRBV20-1 with TRBJ2-2; D is perhaps TRBD1 or TRBD2 (5 bases each). Germline CDR1 is DFQATT and CDR2 is SNEGSKA (reference sequence). Trimming took 7 bases from V and 7 from J, leaving 10 bases between them. The length of the CDR3 is 11 residues. CDR3 in DNA: TGCAGTGGGGGGTCGGGCGGGGAGCTGTTTTTT. It codes for CSGGSGGELFF.

This clonotype was seen many times. J is TRBJ2-7 and V is TRBV4-1; TRBD1 might be the D (6 bases). Trimming pared 0 bases from V and 2 bases from J, leaving 17 bases between. This CDR3 has 17 residues. CDR1 is MGHRA and CDR2 is YSYEKL in the germline V gene. The DNA for the CDR3 is TGCGCCAGCAGCCAAGATCTATCCAGGGGCCTCCCCTACGAGCAGTACTTC. It specifies CASSQDLSRGLPYEQYF.

This clonotype was seen ten or more times. CDR3 region: CASSFGTGVGEQYF. The CDR3 nucleotides read TGTGCCAGCAGTTTTGGGACAGGGGTTGGCGAGCAGTACTTC. V and J are TRBV6-5 and TRBJ2-7; 10 bases align to TRBD1. The CDR3 covers 14 residues. Germline V gene data show CDR1 as MNHEY and CDR2 as SVGAGI. The ends lost 4 bases at V and 6 bases at J; junction bases unmatched: 6.

This clonotype has at least ten counts. The chain carries TRBV20-1 and TRBJ2-7; 12 positions agree with TRBD1. Germline CDR1 DFQATT, CDR2 SNEGSKA (reference sequence). J lost 6 bases, V lost 6 bases, and 6 bases had no gene match. The CDR3 extends over 13 amino acids. In DNA form, the CDR3 reads TGCAGTGCGTTCCGGGACAGGGGGCCCGAGCAGTACTTC. It specifies CSAFRDRGPEQYF.

Many counts were recorded for this clonotype. The chain employs TRBV7-9 and TRBJ1-3; D not certain. The CDR3 consists of 18 residues. V lost 5 bases, J lost 0 bases, and 20 bases lay in between. Germline V gene data show CDR1 as SEHNR and CDR2 as FQNEAQ (reference sequence). CDR3 coding DNA: TGTGCCAGCAGCCGCAATGGGCAGCTGTATTTCTCTGGAAACACCATATATTTT. Protein sequence: CASSRNGQLYFSGNTIYF.

This clonotype appeared many times. V usage is TRBV7-2 and J usage is TRBJ2-7; D uncertain. Germline V gene sequence: CDR1 SGHTA, CDR2 FQGNSA. This CDR3 spans 11 amino acids. The ends were cut back, 4 bases at V and 3 bases at J, with 4 bases in the middle. The CDR3 loop reads CASSSLYEQYF. DNA of the CDR3: TGTGCCAGCAGCTCTCTCTACGAGCAGTACTTC.

This clonotype was observed at least ten times. The V gene is TRBV20-1, the J gene TRBJ2-7; 14 bases match TRBD2. In germline, CDR1 is DFQATT, CDR2 SNEGSKA (reference sequence). The CDR3 contains 18 residues. Germline trimming cut 1 base from V and 7 bases from J; bases unmatched to any gene: 15. CDR3 nucleotide sequence: TGCAGTGCTAGAGTCCCACGGGGACTAGCGGGAGTTCGTTTGGAGCAGTACTTC. It specifies CSARVPRGLAGVRLEQYF.

At least ten counts were recorded for this clonotype. The V gene is TRBV5-1, the J gene TRBJ2-5; the match to TRBD1 covers 7 bases. The CDR3 runs to 14 residues. Germline V gene data show CDR1 as SGHRS and CDR2 as YFSETQ. J gave up 2 bases and V 2 bases, and 3 bases lay outside the gene matches. CDR3 loop: CASSFWTGQETQYF. In nucleotides, the CDR3 is TGCGCCAGCAGCTTTTGGACAGGTCAAGAGACCCAGTACTTC.

This clonotype has ten or more counts. The rearrangement joins TRBV28 to TRBJ2-5; D may correspond to TRBD1 or TRBD2 (5 bases each). Trimming took 3 bases from V and 5 from J, leaving 22 bases between them. Germline assignment: CDR1 MDHEN and CDR2 SYDVKM. This CDR3 comprises 17 residues. The CDR3 bases are TGTGCCAGCAGTTTTATAACAGTATCGGGGCTTGGGGAGACCCAGTACTTC. This encodes CASSFITVSGLGETQYF. The full variable domain, completed using reference TRBV28 and TRBJ2-5, is DVKVTQSSRYLVKRTGEKVFLECVQDMDHENMFWYRQDPGLGLRLIYFSYDVKMKEKGDIPEGYSVSREKKERFSLILESASTNQTSMYLCASSFITVSGLGETQYFGPGTRLLVL.

The sample holds many counts of this clonotype. Here the CDR3 reads CASSLIFGVVYTEAFF. CDR3 coding DNA: TGTGCCAGCAGCTTAATCTTCGGGGTTGTGTACACTGAAGCTTTCTTT. V gene TRBV7-2 combines with J gene TRBJ1-1; unclear D gene. The V gene lost 2 bases and the J gene lost 3 bases, with 16 bases spanning the gap. Germline CDR1 and CDR2: SGHTA and FQGNSA. The CDR3 length is 16 residues.

This clonotype is medium-sized in the sample. The V gene is TRBV24-1, the J gene TRBJ2-7; D is possibly TRBD1 or TRBD2 (5 bases each). Germline V lookup: CDR1 KGHDR, CDR2 SFDVKD. Trimming took off 4 bases at V and 2 bases at J, with 14 bases between the two ends. The CDR3 is 15 amino acids. In nucleotides, the CDR3 is TGTGCCACCAGTGACCCCGGGACGGAACCCTACGAGCAGTACTTC. Amino acid sequence: CATSDPGTEPYEQYF.

This clonotype has a count of ten or more. This chain connects TRBV6-5 to TRBJ1-2; 7 bases map to TRBD1. The CDR3 consists of 14 residues. Trimming took 3 bases from V and 2 from J; bases not matched to a gene: 3. CDR1 and CDR2 from the germline V gene are MNHEY and SVGAGI. The CDR3 spells CASSYLQGNYGYTF. As DNA, the CDR3 is TGTGCCAGCAGTTATCTACAGGGGAACTATGGCTACACCTTC.

The table lists this clonotype with many counts. This chain connects TRBV12-3 or TRBV12-4 to TRBJ1-1, with a possible D match to TRBD1 (6 bases). The CDR3 sequence is 14 residues long. V lost 6 bases to trimming and J lost 0 bases, with 11 bases between them. The CDR3 DNA is TGTGCCAGCAGGTTGGGGGGCATGAACACTGAAGCTTTCTTT. It yields the protein CASRLGGMNTEAFF.

This clonotype was observed many times. The rearrangement uses TRBV6-5 and TRBJ1-6; weak D call: TRBD1 (5 bases). The CDR3 covers 14 residues. Trimming removed 2 bases from V and 7 bases from J, with 9 bases in between. CDR1 is MNHEY, CDR2 SVGAGI, per germline. The CDR3 sequence is CASSYGRENSPLHF. In DNA form, the CDR3 reads TGTGCCAGCAGTTACGGCAGGGAAAATTCACCCCTCCACTTT.

This clonotype came up a few times. The chain combines TRBV3-1 with TRBJ1-1, with a tentative D call TRBD1 (5 bases). V dropped 4 bases and J dropped 6 bases, with 15 bases sitting between them. The length of the CDR3 is 14 residues. Germline V gives CDR1 LGHDT, CDR2 YNNKEL (reference sequence). In DNA form, the CDR3 reads TGTGCCAGCAGCCGGCTCACTTGGGGCGCTGAAGCTTTCTTT. Translation: CASSRLTWGAEAFF.

The chain combines TRBV29-1 with TRBJ1-2; TRBD1 matches at 7 bases. Germline V gene sequence: CDR1 SQVTM, CDR2 ANQGSEA. V dropped 5 bases and J dropped 6; count of bases not matched to a gene: 3. This CDR3 region has 11 residues. The CDR3 DNA follows: TGCAGCGTTAGGGGGCGAGATGGCTACACCTTC. It codes for CSVRGRDGYTF.

This clonotype was detected many times. The rearrangement links TRBV12-3 or TRBV12-4 to TRBJ2-6, with D unclear. The CDR3 runs to 14 residues. Deletions cut 3 bases from V and 1 base from J, with 4 bases between. CDR3 DNA: TGTGCCAGCAGTTTGAGTTCTGGGGCCAACGTCCTGACTTTC. Translating it yields CASSLSSGANVLTF.

V usage is TRBV29-1 and J usage is TRBJ2-3; D gene uncertain. Trimming stripped 4 bases from V and 4 bases from J, with 12 bases between. CDR1 is SQVTM and CDR2 is ANQGSEA in the germline V gene. The CDR3 is made up of 13 amino acids. CDR3 sequence reads: CSVGRASADTQYF. CDR3 in DNA: TGCAGCGTTGGAAGGGCCAGCGCAGATACGCAGTATTTT.